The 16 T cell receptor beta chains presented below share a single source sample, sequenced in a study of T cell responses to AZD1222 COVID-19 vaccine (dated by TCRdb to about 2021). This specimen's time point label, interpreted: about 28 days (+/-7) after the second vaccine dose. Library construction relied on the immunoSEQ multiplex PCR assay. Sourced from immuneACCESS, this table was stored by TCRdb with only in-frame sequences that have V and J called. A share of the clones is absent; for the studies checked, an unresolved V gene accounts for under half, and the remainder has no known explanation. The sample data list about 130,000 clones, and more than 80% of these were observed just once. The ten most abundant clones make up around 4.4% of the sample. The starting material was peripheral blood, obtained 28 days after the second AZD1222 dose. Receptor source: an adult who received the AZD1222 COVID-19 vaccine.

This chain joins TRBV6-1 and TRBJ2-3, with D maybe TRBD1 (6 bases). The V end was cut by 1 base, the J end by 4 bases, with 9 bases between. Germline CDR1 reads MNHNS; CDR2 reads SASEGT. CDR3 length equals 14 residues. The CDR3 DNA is TGTGCCAGCAGTGAAGGCTCAGGGGCAGATACGCAGTATTTT. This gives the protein CASSEGSGADTQYF.

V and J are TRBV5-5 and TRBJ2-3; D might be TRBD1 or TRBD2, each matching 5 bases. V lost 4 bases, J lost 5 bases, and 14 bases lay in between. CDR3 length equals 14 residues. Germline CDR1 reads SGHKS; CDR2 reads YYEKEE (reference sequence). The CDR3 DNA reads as TGTGCCAGCAGCCCCCGGGACCCAAAAGATACGCAGTATTTT. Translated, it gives CASSPRDPKDTQYF.

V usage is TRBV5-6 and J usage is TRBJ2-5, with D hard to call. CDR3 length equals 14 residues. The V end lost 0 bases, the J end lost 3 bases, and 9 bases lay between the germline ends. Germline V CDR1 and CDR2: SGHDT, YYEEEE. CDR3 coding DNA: TGTGCCAGCAGCTTGGTACAGTCGAAAGAGACCCAGTACTTC. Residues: CASSLVQSKETQYF.

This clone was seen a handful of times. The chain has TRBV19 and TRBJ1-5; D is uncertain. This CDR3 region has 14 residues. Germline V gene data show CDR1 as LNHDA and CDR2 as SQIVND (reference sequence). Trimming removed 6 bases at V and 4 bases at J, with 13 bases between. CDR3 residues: CASSTPGFNQPQHF. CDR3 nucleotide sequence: TGTGCCAGTAGCACACCGGGCTTTAATCAGCCCCAGCATTTT.

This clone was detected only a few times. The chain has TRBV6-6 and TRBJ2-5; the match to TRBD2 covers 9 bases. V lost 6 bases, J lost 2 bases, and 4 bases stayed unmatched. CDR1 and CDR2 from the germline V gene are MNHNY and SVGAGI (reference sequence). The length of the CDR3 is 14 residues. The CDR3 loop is CASSPTSGQETQYF. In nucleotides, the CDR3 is TGTGCCAGCAGCCCGACTAGCGGACAAGAGACCCAGTACTTC.

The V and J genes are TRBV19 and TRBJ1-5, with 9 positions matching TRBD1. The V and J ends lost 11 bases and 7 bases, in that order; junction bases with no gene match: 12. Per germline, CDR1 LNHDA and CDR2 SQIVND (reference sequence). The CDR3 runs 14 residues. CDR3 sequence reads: CASSETGGWQPQHF. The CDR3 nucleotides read TGTGCCTCCTCGGAGACAGGGGGTTGGCAGCCCCAGCATTTT.

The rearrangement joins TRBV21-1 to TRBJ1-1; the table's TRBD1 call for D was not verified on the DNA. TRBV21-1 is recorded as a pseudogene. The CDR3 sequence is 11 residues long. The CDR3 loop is CASGPNTEAFF. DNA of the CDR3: TGTGCCAGCGGGCCGAACACTGAAGCTTTCTTT.

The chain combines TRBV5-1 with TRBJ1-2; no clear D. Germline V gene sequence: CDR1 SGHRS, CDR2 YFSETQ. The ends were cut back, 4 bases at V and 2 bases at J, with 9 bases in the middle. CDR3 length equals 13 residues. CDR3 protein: CASSTTQNYGYTF. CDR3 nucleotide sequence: TGCGCCAGCAGCACGACTCAAAACTATGGCTACACCTTC.

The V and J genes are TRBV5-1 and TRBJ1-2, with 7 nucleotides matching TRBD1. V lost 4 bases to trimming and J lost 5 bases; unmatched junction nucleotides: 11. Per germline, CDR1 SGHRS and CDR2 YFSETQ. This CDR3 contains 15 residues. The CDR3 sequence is CASSLRPGTEYGYTF. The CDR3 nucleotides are TGCGCCAGCAGCCTCAGACCCGGGACAGAATATGGCTACACCTTC.

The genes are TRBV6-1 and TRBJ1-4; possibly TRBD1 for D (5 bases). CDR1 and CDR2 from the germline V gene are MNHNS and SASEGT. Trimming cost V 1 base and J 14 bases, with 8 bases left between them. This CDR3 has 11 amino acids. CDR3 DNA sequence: TGTGCCAGCAGTGAAGACCGGGGGCTGTTTTTT. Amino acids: CASSEDRGLFF.

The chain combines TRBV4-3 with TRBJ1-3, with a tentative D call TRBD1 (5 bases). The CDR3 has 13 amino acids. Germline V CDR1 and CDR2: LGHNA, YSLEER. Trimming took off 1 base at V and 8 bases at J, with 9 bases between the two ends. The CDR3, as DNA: TGCGCCAGCAGCCAAGTCGGGGGGTACACCATATATTTT. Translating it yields CASSQVGGYTIYF.

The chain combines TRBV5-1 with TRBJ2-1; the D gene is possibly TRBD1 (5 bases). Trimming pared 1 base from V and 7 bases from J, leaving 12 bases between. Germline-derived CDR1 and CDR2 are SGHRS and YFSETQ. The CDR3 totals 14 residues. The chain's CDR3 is CASSLLTDLNEQFF. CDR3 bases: TGCGCCAGCAGCTTGTTGACAGATTTGAATGAGCAGTTCTTC.

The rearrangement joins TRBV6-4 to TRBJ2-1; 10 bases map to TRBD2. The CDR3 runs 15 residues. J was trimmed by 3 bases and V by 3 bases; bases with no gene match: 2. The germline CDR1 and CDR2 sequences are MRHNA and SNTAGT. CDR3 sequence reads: CASSELAGGYNEQFF. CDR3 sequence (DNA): TGTGCCAGCAGTGAATTAGCGGGGGGCTACAATGAGCAGTTCTTC.

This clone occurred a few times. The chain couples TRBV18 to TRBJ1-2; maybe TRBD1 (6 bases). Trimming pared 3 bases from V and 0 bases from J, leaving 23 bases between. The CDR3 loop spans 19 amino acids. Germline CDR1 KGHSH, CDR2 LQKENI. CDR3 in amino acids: CASSPTGTISVRANYGYTF. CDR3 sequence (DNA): TGTGCCAGCTCACCTACCGGGACAATCAGTGTCAGAGCTAACTATGGCTACACCTTC. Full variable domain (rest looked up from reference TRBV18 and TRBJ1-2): NAGVMQNPRHLVRRRGQEARLRCSPMKGHSHVYWYRQLPEEGLKFMVYLQKENIIDESGMPKERFSAEFPKEGPSILRIQQVVRGDSAAYFCASSPTGTISVRANYGYTFGSGTRLTVV.

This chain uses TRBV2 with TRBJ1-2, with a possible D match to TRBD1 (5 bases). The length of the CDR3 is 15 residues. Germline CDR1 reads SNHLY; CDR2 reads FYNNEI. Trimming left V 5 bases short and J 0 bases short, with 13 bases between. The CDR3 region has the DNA TGTGCCAGCAGTTTTCGACAGTCTACTAACTATGGCTACACCTTC. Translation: CASSFRQSTNYGYTF.

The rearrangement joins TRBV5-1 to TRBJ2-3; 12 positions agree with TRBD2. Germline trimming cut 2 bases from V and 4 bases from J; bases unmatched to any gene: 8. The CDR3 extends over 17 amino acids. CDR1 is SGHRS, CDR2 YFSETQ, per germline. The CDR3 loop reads CASSFSILAGGADTQYF. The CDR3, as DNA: TGCGCCAGCAGCTTCTCGATACTAGCGGGGGGAGCAGATACGCAGTATTTT.